These T cell receptor beta chains were read from a single sample in a study of T-cell reconstitution after alpha-beta-depleted transplantation in children. TCRdb reanalysed the PCR reads using MiXCR and keeps one entry per CDR3 protein. The sample has 200,000 to 300,000 distinct CDR3 sequences; approximately 12% are singletons. The sample was PBMCs from the stem cell graft donor, taken from the stem cell graft. The receptors originated from a human donor who donated a stem cell graft to a child with acute lymphoblastic leukemia. CDR3s include the opening cysteine and the closing phenylalanine or tryptophan. Each record gives: V gene, D gene, clone size, J gene, CDR3 protein, CDR3 DNA. A D gene is named only where the DNA matches it firmly. Clone sizes are given selectively: once, few, many, or a class where the clone is expanded.

TRBV4-1	TRBD1	many	TRBJ2-6	CASSQDKYRGTSGANVLTF	TGCGCCAGCAGCCAAGATAAGTACAGGGGTACCTCTGGGGCCAACGTCCTGACTTTC
TRBV19	NA	many	TRBJ2-2	CASSSLQVSTGELFF	TGTGCCAGTAGTTCCCTACAGGTATCAACCGGGGAGCTGTTTTTT
TRBV14	NA	many	TRBJ2-1	CASSQVGPGNEQFF	TGTGCCAGCAGCCAAGTAGGGCCCGGTAATGAGCAGTTCTTC
TRBV20-1	TRBD2	NA	TRBJ2-1	CSATGGFDEQFF	TGCAGTGCTACGGGGGGGTTTGATGAGCAGTTCTTC
TRBV5-1	TRBD1	NA	TRBJ1-1	CASSLAGTGGPNTEAFF	TGCGCCAGCAGCTTGGCCGGGACAGGGGGCCCAAACACTGAAGCTTTCTTT
TRBV5-1	TRBD1	NA	TRBJ2-1	CASSPDRGQCQFF	TGCGCCAGCAGCCCGGACAGGGGGCAGTGTCAGTTCTTC
TRBV4-3	NA	NA	TRBJ2-7	CASSQDGDTLYEQYF	TGCGCCAGCAGCCAAGATGGGGACACCCTCTACGAGCAGTACTTC
TRBV20-1	NA	many	TRBJ2-3	CSARLQMSTDTQYF	TGCAGTGCTAGGTTACAGATGAGCACAGATACGCAGTATTTT
TRBV25-1	NA	many	TRBJ1-4	CASSEEGKLFF	TGTGCCAGCAGTGAAGAAGGGAAACTGTTTTTT
TRBV7-9	TRBD1	many	TRBJ2-1	CASSLGQGDHNEQFF	TGTGCCAGCAGTTTGGGACAGGGTGACCACAATGAGCAGTTCTTC
TRBV10-3	TRBD2	NA	TRBJ2-1	CAISPSHAGLAGPSNEQFF	TGTGCCATCAGTCCCTCCCATGCAGGACTAGCGGGACCATCCAATGAGCAGTTCTTC
TRBV19	NA	many	TRBJ2-1	CASSKGGSSYNEQFF	TGTGCCAGTAGTAAGGGGGGAAGCTCCTACAATGAGCAGTTCTTC
TRBV3-1	TRBD2	NA	TRBJ2-6	CASSQGISGRQILSGANVLTF	TGTGCCAGCAGCCAAGGGATTAGCGGGAGGCAAATCCTATCTGGGGCCAACGTCCTGACTTTC
TRBV10-3	NA	many	TRBJ1-2	CAISAEGHGYTF	TGTGCCATCAGTGCTGAGGGCCACGGCTACACCTTC
TRBV20-1	NA	many	TRBJ1-2	CSAQTDSYGYTF	TGCAGTGCCCAGACAGATAGCTATGGCTACACCTTC
TRBV10-3	TRBD1	few	TRBJ2-7	CAIETGSYEQYF	TGTGCCATAGAGACAGGGTCCTACGAGCAGTACTTC
TRBV7-3	NA	many	TRBJ2-1	CASSLSGTRDEQFF	TGTGCCAGCAGCCTCTCCGGGACACGCGATGAGCAGTTCTTC
TRBV19	NA	NA	TRBJ1-1	CASSGTKNEAFF	TGTGCCAGTAGTGGGACTAAGAACGAAGCTTTCTTT
TRBV7-2	TRBD1	many	TRBJ1-5	CASSPTTGGQPQHF	TGTGCCAGCAGCCCAACGACAGGGGGTCAGCCCCAGCATTTT
TRBV7-2	TRBD2	few	TRBJ2-3	CASSSAGGPLDTQYF	TGTGCCAGCAGCTCCGCGGGAGGGCCATTAGATACGCAGTATTTT
TRBV7-9	NA	many	TRBJ2-1	CASSSSVSSYNEQFF	TGTGCCAGCAGCTCCAGCGTGAGCTCCTACAATGAGCAGTTCTTC
TRBV10-3	NA	many	TRBJ2-7	CAISELVTDEQYF	TGTGCCATCAGTGAATTGGTGACAGATGAGCAGTACTTC
TRBV19	NA	many	TRBJ1-5	CASSRDTGNQPQHF	TGTGCCAGTAGTAGAGACACCGGCAATCAGCCCCAGCATTTT
TRBV12-3/TRBV12-4	NA	many	TRBJ1-5	CASSLKGTLNNQPQHF	TGTGCCAGCAGCCTTAAAGGGACACTAAACAATCAGCCCCAGCATTTT
TRBV11-1	TRBD2	few	TRBJ2-3	CASSSIMWNAGAGGSTDTQYF	TGTGCCAGCAGCTCCATCATGTGGAATGCGGGAGCGGGGGGGAGCACAGATACGCAGTATTTT
TRBV5-1	NA	many	TRBJ2-7	CASSLVGGSYEQYF	TGCGCCAGCAGCCTCGTAGGAGGCTCCTACGAGCAGTACTTC
TRBV7-9	TRBD1	many	TRBJ2-1	CASSLGTGYRNNEQFF	TGTGCCAGCAGCTTAGGGACAGGGTATAGGAACAATGAGCAGTTCTTC
TRBV4-2	NA	many	TRBJ2-1	CASSEGNEQFF	TGTGCCAGCAGCGAGGGGAATGAGCAGTTCTTC
TRBV28	NA	NA	TRBJ1-1	CASTESPRGMTFF	TGTGCCAGCACCGAAAGTCCCAGGGGCATGACTTTCTTT
TRBV5-1	NA	many	TRBJ2-1	CASSLDTYNEQFF	TGCGCCAGCAGCTTGGACACCTACAATGAGCAGTTCTTC
TRBV12-5	NA	many	TRBJ2-3	CASGSLSDTQYF	TGTGCTAGTGGTTCCTTATCAGATACGCAGTATTTT
TRBV20-1	NA	NA	TRBJ1-1	CSVGDGPRGNTEAFF	TGCAGTGTTGGGGACGGACCGAGGGGGAACACTGAAGCTTTCTTT
TRBV29-1	NA	many	TRBJ2-1	CSVDLAHNEQFF	TGCAGCGTTGATCTGGCACACAATGAGCAGTTCTTC
TRBV7-2	NA	many	TRBJ1-4	CASSPAVGWGGEEKLFF	TGTGCCAGCAGCCCAGCAGTGGGGTGGGGGGGGGAAGAAAAACTGTTTTTT
TRBV19	TRBD2	NA	TRBJ2-1	CASSRLGGRGNEQFF	TGTGCCAGTAGTCGGTTAGGCGGGAGGGGTAATGAGCAGTTCTTC
TRBV5-1	TRBD2	NA	TRBJ2-5	CASSLNTGGRGETQYF	TGCGCCAGCAGCTTGAACACAGGCGGGAGAGGGGAGACCCAGTACTTC
TRBV3-1	NA	many	TRBJ1-5	CASSQDRAQPQHF	TGTGCCAGCAGCCAAGACAGGGCCCAGCCCCAGCATTTT
TRBV5-5	NA	many	TRBJ2-4	CASSPDRSLAKNIQYF	TGTGCCAGCAGTCCAGACAGGAGTCTAGCCAAAAACATTCAGTACTTC
TRBV5-1	TRBD1	few	TRBJ2-7	CASSLRQGTYEQYF	TGCGCCAGCAGCTTGCGACAGGGGACCTACGAGCAGTACTTC
TRBV18	NA	many	TRBJ1-1	CASSPPIDPGAFF	TGTGCCAGCTCACCACCAATTGACCCGGGGGCTTTCTTT
TRBV5-8	TRBD1	many	TRBJ2-2	CASSSGTVNTGELFF	TGTGCCAGCAGCTCCGGGACAGTGAACACCGGGGAGCTGTTTTTT
TRBV11-2	TRBD2	NA	TRBJ2-1	CASSLGTSGRAYNEQFF	TGTGCCAGCAGCTTAGGGACTAGCGGGAGGGCGTACAATGAGCAGTTCTTC
TRBV29-1	TRBD1	NA	TRBJ2-7	CSVQRGQGPPTEQYF	TGCAGCGTGCAGAGAGGACAGGGGCCCCCTACAGAGCAGTACTTC
TRBV6-1	NA	NA	TRBJ2-7	CASNRGRPGGGRHEQYF	TGTGCCAGCAATCGCGGAAGGCCTGGGGGCGGTCGTCACGAGCAGTACTTC
TRBV18	TRBD1	NA	TRBJ2-4	CASSPPAGGRTDIQYF	TGTGCCAGCTCACCCCCGGCAGGGGGCCGAACGGACATTCAGTACTTC
TRBV9	TRBD2	many	TRBJ2-3	CASSYGTSGTDTQYF	TGTGCCAGCAGCTACGGGACTAGCGGCACAGATACGCAGTATTTT
TRBV20-1	TRBD2	many	TRBJ2-1	CSASRGAGVYNEQFF	TGCAGTGCCTCGAGGGGAGCGGGAGTTTACAATGAGCAGTTCTTC
TRBV30	TRBD1	many	TRBJ1-5	CAWTAGQLNQPQHF	TGTGCCTGGACGGCGGGACAGCTCAATCAGCCCCAGCATTTT
TRBV12-3/TRBV12-4	NA	NA	TRBJ1-6	CASRVGSSYNSPLHF	TGTGCCAGCAGGGTGGGGAGCTCCTATAATTCACCCCTCCACTTT
TRBV9	TRBD2	many	TRBJ2-5	CASSPGLAGVTETQYF	TGTGCCAGCAGCCCCGGACTAGCGGGCGTCACAGAGACCCAGTACTTC
TRBV19	NA	NA	TRBJ2-7	CASSIGGGTYEQYF	TGTGCCAGTAGTATAGGTGGCGGGACCTACGAGCAGTACTTC